Presented here are 32 T cell receptor beta chains from one specimen sequenced in a study of tumor-infiltrating lymphocytes in primary liver carcinoma. TCR beta cDNA was prepared out of roughly 0.45 ug total RNA by means of a constant-region primer. Generation of the TCR beta libraries relied on three nested multiplex PCR rounds using slightly modified ARM-PCR. TRBV1-TRBV30 forward primers paired with a C-beta reverse primer were used in the first two PCR rounds, which ran roughly 10 cycles each. Each CDR3 protein is one row after TCRdb ran MiXCR on the multiplex PCR reads. The sample comprises around 330,000 distinct CDR3 sequences, 50% to 75% of which are singletons, and about 15% rests with the top ten. Blood RNA came from unsorted whole blood; germline DNA was also extracted. The sequenced material came from peripheral blood. The receptors originated from a woman in her twenties or thirties with primary liver carcinoma and hepatitis B virus infection.

Note on this clonotype: One end of the junction varies from germline; a read error may be responsible. The chain recombines TRBV11-3 with TRBJ1-1; no reliable D call. There are 16 residues in the CDR3. The germline V gene encodes CDR1 SGHNT and CDR2 YENEEA. The CDR3 DNA reads TGTACCAGCAACACCCGGACGGTTCGACTGAACACTGAAGCTTTCTTT. This codes for CTSNTRTVRLNTEAFF.

This clonotype was seen a handful of times. V and J are TRBV4-2 and TRBJ2-2, with 12 bases aligning to TRBD2. Looked up from germline, CDR1 is LGHNA and CDR2 is YNFKEQ. With 4 bases clipped from V and 0 bases from J, the junction kept 6 bases outside the gene matches. The CDR3 contains 18 residues. CDR3 sequence: CASSPQLAGGSNTGELFF. The DNA of the CDR3 is TGTGCCAGCAGCCCGCAACTAGCGGGGGGTTCGAACACCGGGGAGCTGTTTTTT.

The rearrangement links TRBV5-4 to TRBJ2-1, with a tentative D call TRBD2 (7 bases). Between the trimmed V and J ends, which lost 3 bases and 8 bases, there was a span of 18 bases. Per the germline V gene, CDR1 is SGHNT and CDR2 is YYREEE (reference sequence). This CDR3 region has 15 residues. CDR3 nucleotides: TGTGCCAGCAGCTACGACCAAACGGGGGGCGATGAGCAGTTCTTC. This encodes CASSYDQTGGDEQFF.

About this clonotype itself: This could be a read error, since a much larger clone is one nucleotide away. The chain's CDR3 is CASNTAQRERSQYF. DNA of the CDR3: TGTGCCAGCAATACAGCCCAACGGGAGAGGTCCCAGTACTTC. The V gene is TRBV6-2 or TRBV6-3, the J gene TRBJ2-5, with D tentatively TRBD2 (6 bases). V lost 7 bases and J 9 bases, leaving 21 bases between the germline ends. Germline loops: CDR1 MNHEY, CDR2 SVGEGT. This CDR3 contains 14 residues.

The chain carries TRBV7-9 and TRBJ1-6; TRBD1 agrees at 8 bases. From germline, CDR1 is SEHNR and CDR2 FQNEAQ (reference sequence). This CDR3 contains 15 residues. Trimming at V came to 5 bases and at J to 6 bases, leaving 6 bases not matched to a gene. CDR3 nucleotide sequence: TGTGCCAGCAGCCAAGGGACAGGACTTAATTCACCCCTCCACTTT. Encoded protein: CASSQGTGLNSPLHF.

As to this clonotype: It may be a read error: a sequence one base away is much more abundant. The chain combines TRBV4-2 with TRBJ2-7; TRBD2 matches 7 bases. V lost 1 base, J lost 2 bases, and 11 bases stayed unmatched. The CDR3 spans 17 residues. The germline CDR1 and CDR2 sequences are LGHNA and YNFKEQ. CDR3 sequence (DNA): TGTGCCAGCAGCCAAGCTTGGGGGGAGGGATGGGCCTACGAGCAGTACTTC. Its protein product is CASSQAWGEGWAYEQYF.

V gene TRBV12-3 or TRBV12-4 combines with J gene TRBJ2-3, with TRBD2 matching 7 bases. This CDR3 has 16 amino acids. J gave up 4 bases and V 6 bases, and 13 bases lay outside the gene matches. As DNA, the CDR3 is TGTGCCAGCAGCATCAGCGGGGAGCGTGTTGCAGATACGCAGTATTTT. It codes for CASSISGERVADTQYF.

In regard to this clonotype: A junction boundary mismatches the germline segment, possibly from a read error. This chain connects TRBV11-2 to TRBJ2-3; TRBD2 aligns across 8 bases. The length of the CDR3 is 16 residues. The germline V gene encodes CDR1 SGHAT and CDR2 FQNNGV. The CDR3 protein is CASNILRAGAGDTQYF. The CDR3 DNA is TGTGCCAGCAACATCCTCAGAGCGGGAGCGGGGGATACGCAATATTTT.

The chain recombines TRBV5-8 with TRBJ2-1; unclear D gene. Deletions cut 1 base from V and 6 bases from J, with 8 bases between. Germline lookup yields CDR1 SGHTS and CDR2 YDEGEE. The CDR3 spans 13 residues. This CDR3 is CASSLLRSNEQFF. CDR3 DNA: TGTGCCAGCAGCTTGTTGCGTAGCAATGAGCAGTTCTTC.

The table lists this clonotype with a few counts. This chain uses TRBV5-1 with TRBJ2-7; weak D call: TRBD2 (6 bases). The V gene's germline CDR1 is SGHRS and CDR2 YFSETQ. V was trimmed by 2 bases and J by 2 bases, leaving 17 bases between them. The CDR3 consists of 16 residues. The CDR3 is CASSFTTGTGAYEQYF. The CDR3 bases are TGCGCCAGCAGCTTTACGACCGGGACTGGCGCCTACGAGCAGTACTTC.

This clonotype was seen a single time. One end of the junction varies from germline; a read error may be responsible. The rearrangement uses TRBV5-4 and TRBJ1-1; tentative D call: TRBD1 (5 bases). This CDR3 comprises 15 residues. Germline CDR1 is SGHNT and CDR2 is YYREEE (reference sequence). The CDR3 bases are TGTGCCAGCAGCCCCGGCGGGGCCTTGGGCACTGAAGCTTCCTTT. It codes for CASSPGGALGTEASF.

As to this clonotype: One end of the junction does not line up with germline, which may come from a read error. The chain is built from TRBV12-3 or TRBV12-4 and TRBJ2-7; the D is unclear. The CDR3 is 14 amino acids. In DNA form, the CDR3 reads TGTGCCAACAGTTTAATGTTTGGGACCTACGAGCAGTACTTC. Protein sequence: CANSLMFGTYEQYF.

Of note for this clonotype: A much larger clone sits a single nucleotide away, making a read error possible. This rearrangement joins TRBV4-1 to TRBJ2-7, with TRBD2 matching 10 bases. The last part of the DNA fits TRBJ2-1 better; the J call may be wrong. Germline V gene data show CDR1 as MGHRA and CDR2 as YSYEKL. This CDR3 is built from 15 residues. CDR3 in DNA: TGCGCCAGCAGCCAACCTAGCGGGAGTTCCTACGAGCAGTTCTTC. It codes for CASSQPSGSSYEQFF.

The chain recombines TRBV6-2 or TRBV6-3 with TRBJ1-1; D gene uncertain. This CDR3 region has 21 residues. Per germline, CDR1 MNHEY and CDR2 SVGEGT. The V end was cut by 1 base, the J end by 2 bases, with 29 bases between. CDR3 loop: CASSYLMQFNSGAGSNTEAFF. In DNA form, the CDR3 reads TGTGCCAGCAGTTACTTGATGCAGTTCAACTCTGGTGCGGGCTCAAACACTGAAGCTTTCTTT.

Regarding this clonotype: Possible read error: a much larger clone is one base away. V is TRBV10-3 and J is TRBJ2-1; the D is unclear. The CDR3 has 16 amino acids. Looked up from germline, CDR1 is ENHRY and CDR2 is SYGVKD. This chain's CDR3 is CAIRESISAGRNEQFF. CDR3 nucleotides: TGTGCCATCAGGGAGTCGATCTCAGCAGGACGTAATGAGCAGTTCTTC.

A remark on this clonotype: The junction differs from germline at one of its ends, possibly a read error. The genes are TRBV5-4 and TRBJ2-7; D is possibly TRBD2 (6 bases). CDR3 length: 12 residues. Germline CDR1 is SGHNT and CDR2 is YYREEE (reference sequence). CDR3: CASSGLGGEQCF. CDR3 nucleotide sequence: TGCGCCAGCAGTGGGCTGGGGGGAGAGCAGTGCTTC.

The chain has TRBV14 and TRBJ2-7; either TRBD1 or TRBD2 may fit D (5 bases each). Germline-derived CDR1 and CDR2 are SGHDN and FVKESK. V was cut by 1 base and J by 3 bases, with 13 bases left in between. CDR3 length: 15 residues. The CDR3 loop is CASSQGGQGVYEQYF. In DNA form, the CDR3 reads TGTGCCAGCAGCCAAGGCGGTCAGGGAGTCTACGAGCAGTACTTC.

This clonotype was seen a handful of times. The V gene is TRBV29-1, the J gene TRBJ2-3; D possibly corresponds to TRBD2 (5 bases). The ends were cut back, 5 bases at V and 2 bases at J, with 11 bases in the middle. Germline values: CDR1 SQVTM, CDR2 ANQGSEA. The CDR3 length is 13 residues. The CDR3 coding sequence is TGCAGCGTTTTCAGCGGAAACACAGATACGCAGTATTTT. Translated: CSVFSGNTDTQYF.

A word on this clonotype: A much larger clone differs by one base, so this may be a read error. This chain joins TRBV29-1 and TRBJ1-1; unclear D gene. Germline V gene lookup returns CDR1 SQVTM and CDR2 ANQGSEA. The CDR3 contains 11 residues. The CDR3 loop is CRGQANTEAFF. As DNA, the CDR3 is TGCAGAGGGCAGGCGAACACTGAAGCTTTCTTT.

With regard to this clonotype: A clone one base away is much larger, so this may be a read error. The chain uses TRBV12-3 or TRBV12-4 and TRBJ2-3; 12 nucleotides match TRBD2. J was trimmed by 5 bases and V by 5 bases; bases with no gene match: 5. The CDR3 has 15 amino acids. The CDR3 nucleotides are TGTGCCAGCAGTCCGACTAGCGGGAGACAAGATACGCAGTATTTT. The encoded protein is CASSPTSGRQDTQYF.

In the case of this clonotype: An end of the junction differs from the germline gene, which may be a read error. J is TRBJ2-3 and V is TRBV11-2, with TRBD2 matching 9 bases. The CDR3 consists of 16 residues. CDR1 and CDR2 (germline): SGHAT, FQNNGV. CDR3 nucleotide sequence: TGTGCCAGCACCTCGAGGCCGGGGACTAGCCCAGATACGCAGTACTTT. Protein: CASTSRPGTSPDTQYF.

This clonotype was observed at least ten times. The chain uses TRBV11-1 and TRBJ2-5, with D possibly TRBD2 on 5 matching bases. The germline V and J ends were trimmed by 7 bases and 4 bases, with 13 bases remaining between them. This CDR3 has 13 residues. In germline, CDR1 is SGHAT, CDR2 FQDESV (reference sequence). The CDR3 coding sequence is TGTGCCAGCACTCGGGGAGTATCAGAGACCCAGTACTTC. This codes for CASTRGVSETQYF. Using reference TRBV11-1 and TRBJ2-5 for the parts outside the CDR3, the full variable domain is EAEVAQSPRYKITEKSQAVAFWCDPISGHATLYWYRQILGQGPELLVQFQDESVVDDSQLPKDRFSAERLKGVDSTLKIQPAELGDSAMYLCASTRGVSETQYFGPGTRLLVL.

A remark on this clonotype: A much larger clone is a single base away; this may be a read error. V usage is TRBV12-3 or TRBV12-4 and J usage is TRBJ1-3, with 9 nucleotides matching TRBD1. This CDR3 is 16 amino acids long. The ends lost 4 bases at V and 7 bases at J; junction bases unmatched: 11. The CDR3 loop is CASSSDRGAAENTIYF. The CDR3 DNA sequence: TGTGCCAGCAGTTCCGACAGGGGGGCAGCCGAGAACACCATATATTTT.

Comment on this clonotype: This may be a read error: a much more frequent sequence differs by one nucleotide. CDR3 coding DNA: TGTGCCAGCAGCCAATCGAACATGTCGCCCAGGGGGTCCTACGAGCAGTACTTC. The encoded protein is CASSQSNMSPRGSYEQYF. The chain has TRBV4-2 and TRBJ2-7, with 7 bases matching TRBD1. Trimming took 2 bases from V and 1 from J; bases not matched to a gene: 14. CDR1 is LGHNA, CDR2 YNFKEQ, per germline. The CDR3 spans 18 residues.

This clonotype was seen ten or more times. V usage is TRBV29-1 and J usage is TRBJ1-2; possibly TRBD1 for D (6 bases). Germline CDR1 reads SQVTM; CDR2 reads ANQGSEA. The CDR3 runs to 12 residues. V lost 5 bases, J lost 4 bases, and 11 bases lay in between. As DNA, the CDR3 is TGCAGCGTTTTAAGGGGGTCCTATGGCTACACCTTC. Translation: CSVLRGSYGYTF.

As for this clonotype: A much larger clonotype is one base distant, so this may be a read error. The chain carries TRBV29-1 and TRBJ2-5, with 8 bases fitting TRBD2. This CDR3 is 14 amino acids long. The V segment lost 6 bases and the J segment 3 bases; nucleotides outside the gene matches: 9. Germline assignment: CDR1 SQVTM and CDR2 ANQGSEA. Written as DNA, the CDR3 is TGCAGCGTCCATTCTCCGGGAGGGAAAGAGACCCAGTACTTC. It yields the protein CSVHSPGGKETQYF.

On this clonotype itself: The junction departs from germline at one end; a sequencing error may be responsible. The rearrangement joins TRBV4-2 to TRBJ2-3; TRBD2 matches 11 bases. Per the germline V gene, CDR1 is LGHNA and CDR2 is YNFKEQ. This CDR3 spans 15 amino acids. The CDR3 loop reads CARSLTSGGTDTQYF. CDR3 in DNA: TGTGCCAGAAGCCTGACTAGCGGGGGCACAGATACGCAGTATTTT.

Concerning this clonotype itself: A much larger clone differs from this one at a single base, so this may be a read error. The chain recombines TRBV4-1 with TRBJ2-1; TRBD1 might be the D (5 bases). Germline CDR1 and CDR2: MGHRA and YSYEKL. The length of the CDR3 is 13 residues. The CDR3 DNA follows: TGCGCCAACAGCCAGGGCTACTCTAATGAGCAGTTCTTC. This translates into CANSQGYSNEQFF.

About this clonotype itself: This clone may be a read error of a much larger clone one base away. This chain uses TRBV12-3 or TRBV12-4 with TRBJ1-3, with D uncertain. CDR3 length: 17 amino acids. V lost 3 bases and J lost 0, with 15 bases in between. The CDR3 spells CASSFVPGSSSGNTIYF. As DNA, the CDR3 is TGTGCCAGCAGTTTCGTCCCGGGATCTAGCTCTGGAAACACCATATATTTT.

Remarks on this clonotype: As the CDR3 is not closed by the conserved phenylalanine or tryptophan, this likely results from a read error. CDR3 sequence (DNA): TGTGTCAGCAGCTTCGTCGGTGCCACTGAAGCTTTCTTA. Its protein product is CVSSFVGATEAFL. The chain has TRBV5-6 and TRBJ1-1; D not certain. There are 13 residues in the CDR3. Germline V gene sequence: CDR1 SGHDT, CDR2 YYEEEE.

There are a few counts of this clonotype. The chain links TRBV14 to TRBJ2-2, with D perhaps matching TRBD2 (5 bases). Germline CDR1 reads SGHDN; CDR2 reads FVKESK. Trimming pared 3 bases from V and 3 bases from J, leaving 11 bases between. CDR3 size: 15 residues. This chain's CDR3 is CASSQARGYTGELFF. The CDR3 DNA reads as TGTGCCAGCAGCCAGGCCCGGGGATACACCGGGGAGCTGTTTTTT.

The chain has TRBV7-9 and TRBJ2-1, with 7 bases identical to TRBD2. The CDR3 totals 12 residues. Germline V gene lookup returns CDR1 SEHNR and CDR2 FQNEAQ (reference sequence). Trimming at V came to 5 bases and at J to 9 bases, leaving 4 bases not matched to a gene. CDR3 nucleotides: TGTGCCAGCAGCCCACCGGGGGGTGAGCAGTTCTTC. Translating it yields CASSPPGGEQFF. Looking up the rest from reference TRBV7-9 and TRBJ2-1 gives the full variable domain: DTGVSQNPRHKITKRGQNVTFRCDPISEHNRLYWYRQTLGQGPEFLTYFQNEAQLEKSRLLSDRFSAERPKGSFSTLEIQRTEQGDSAMYLCASSPPGGEQFFGPGTRLTVL.